This paragraph covers one T cell receptor beta chain sequence. The specificity of this receptor is unknown. No base-level quality is on record; no much larger clone is a single base apart. Looking up the germline V gene yields CDR1 MNHEY and CDR2 SVGEGT. Between the V and J ends, shortened by 10 bases and 9 bases respectively, the junction contains 13 bases. Counted from cysteine to phenylalanine, this CDR3 has 11 amino acids. Of all the DNA, just the CDR3 is kept, 33 bases in frame from base 1. This record belongs to a study of T-cell reconstitution after alpha-beta-depleted transplantation in children (dated by TCRdb to about 2016). With respect to the entire study: T-cell immune reconstitution after TCRalphabeta/CD19-depleted allogeneic hematopoietic cell transplantation in children was quantitatively tracked in the study by means of TCR repertoire profiling.

The library was made by PCR. Sequencing relied on an Illumina HiSeq 2500. TCR libraries were prepared with molecular barcoding, using unique molecular identifiers to normalize TCRbeta repertoire quantification. Starting from the raw public reads, TCRdb applied fastp trimming at Q25, assembled clones with MiXCR and retained in-frame beta chains. Rows with one shared CDR3 protein collapse into an entry with the most common genes and DNA. Across this sample there are about 500,000 distinct CDR3 sequences, with around a third seen only once. The top ten hold 2% to 3% of the sample. Sequenced here: PBMCs from the stem cell graft donor, sampled from the stem cell graft. Recombination connected TRBV6-2 or TRBV6-3 to TRBJ2-1; tentative D gene TRBD2, with 6 bases matching. This clonotype was obtained from a human donor who donated a stem cell graft to a child with aplastic anemia. The DNA sequence follows: TGTGCCATAGACCCCGGGGGTGAGCAGTTCTTC. The encoded protein is CAIDPGGEQFF.